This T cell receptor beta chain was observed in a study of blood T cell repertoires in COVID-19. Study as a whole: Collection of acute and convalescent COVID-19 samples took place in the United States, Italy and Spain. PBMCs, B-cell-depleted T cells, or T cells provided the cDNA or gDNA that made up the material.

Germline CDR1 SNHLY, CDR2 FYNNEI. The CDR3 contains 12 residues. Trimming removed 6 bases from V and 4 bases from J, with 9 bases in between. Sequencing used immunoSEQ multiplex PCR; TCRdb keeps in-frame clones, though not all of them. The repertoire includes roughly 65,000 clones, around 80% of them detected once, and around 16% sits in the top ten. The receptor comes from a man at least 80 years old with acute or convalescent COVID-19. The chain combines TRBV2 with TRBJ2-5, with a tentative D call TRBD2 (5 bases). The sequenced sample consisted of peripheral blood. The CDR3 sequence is CASRKEGETQYF. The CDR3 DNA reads TGTGCCAGCAGGAAAGAGGGAGAGACCCAGTACTTC.